This entry lists 2 T cell receptor beta chains sequenced from one sample in a study of Ad26.COV2.S vaccination and SARS-CoV-2 variants. Treatment: 15 to 20 received Ad26.COV2.S at low or high dose, single or two shots; 5 received placebo; per-sample allocation not given. Following the first vaccine or placebo injection, samples were taken on day 63. Using immunoSEQ multiplex PCR, the repertoire was profiled, and TCRdb retains in-frame clones only, with some absent. Among 400,000 to 450,000 clones listed, approximately 90% were seen once. Here the sequenced sample was peripheral blood, taken in a trial of Ad26.COV2.S vaccine versus placebo. These receptors came from a person aged 18-65 years who received the Ad26.COV2.S COVID-19 vaccine or a placebo.

This rearrangement joins TRBV6-5 to TRBJ1-2; D might be TRBD1 (6 bases). Between the trimmed V and J ends, which lost 0 bases and 0 bases, there was a span of 8 bases. Germline V CDR1 and CDR2: MNHEY, SVGAGI. The CDR3 sequence is 15 residues long. CDR3 sequence: CASSYSQGPNYGYTF. Here the CDR3 DNA reads TGTGCCAGCAGTTACTCACAGGGCCCTAACTATGGCTACACCTTC.

The V gene is TRBV30, the J gene TRBJ1-3; D is undetermined. Germline values: CDR1 GTSNPN, CDR2 SVGIG (reference sequence). The V and J ends lost 8 bases and 10 bases respectively, with 18 bases between them. The CDR3 contains 12 residues. The chain's CDR3 is CAPEGVERTIYF. The CDR3, as DNA: TGTGCCCCTGAGGGAGTGGAACGAACCATATATTTT.